These T cell receptor beta chains were read from a single sample in a study of metastatic and nonmetastatic thyroid tumors. TCRdb ran MiXCR on the PCR reads. The table records approximately 40,000 clones, 28% of them present only once. The sequencing sample was made of blood. Every receptor here comes from a male donor with papillary thyroid cancer or a benign thyroid nodule (not recorded which). Some clones in this sample may be carry-over from other donors' samples. Each CDR3 is given without its conserved first and last residue.

TRBJ2-7,TRBV28,ASSVSEISYEQY
TRBJ2-2,TRBV3-1,ASSQCPTGELF
TRBJ2-7,TRBV6-2/TRBV6-3,ASSIKRESYEQY
TRBJ2-5,TRBV7-8,ASSLVEQETQY
TRBJ2-7,TRBV20-1,SARADRGAYEQY
TRBJ1-6,TRBV20-1,SAHAGVVFSNSPLH
TRBJ2-7,TRBV6-1,ASSEGDSYEQY
TRBJ2-3,TRBV30,AWSAASRPQD
TRBJ2-1,TRBV20-1,SARDNGGVEYNDQF
TRBJ2-7,TRBV20-1,SSALVGGVHGSSYEQY
TRBJ2-7,TRBV6-1,ASSQQGTREQY
TRBJ1-4,TRBV20-1,SARIRGEKLF
TRBJ1-2,TRBV6-2/TRBV6-3,ASSYSRQFYGYT
TRBJ1-6,TRBV18,ASSPLGAQGTLLH
TRBJ1-1,TRBV19,ASRSGVNTEAF
TRBJ2-5,TRBV3-1,ASTRGTQY
TRBJ2-3,TRBV12-3/TRBV12-4,ASSLALGWGGTDTHY
TRBJ1-5,TRBV28,ASSPVRRGNNQPQH
TRBJ1-1,TRBV6-1,ASSTGYTEAF
TRBJ2-3,TRBV20-1,SASPPDDTQY
TRBJ2-1,TRBV5-1,ASSLSSGANEQF
TRBJ2-1,TRBV11-3,ASSEVGTLGEQF
TRBJ1-1,TRBV10-3,AISRDTEAF
TRBJ1-1,TRBV9,ASSAIQGLTEAF
TRBJ2-7,TRBV19,ASSMRAQSSEQY
TRBJ1-2,TRBV7-9,ASSQAPGAGT